One sample yielded the 31 T cell receptor beta chains listed below, sequenced in a study of Ad26.COV2.S vaccination and SARS-CoV-2 variants. Treatment reported: some 20 received Ad26.COV2.S at low or high dose, single or two shots; 5 received placebo; per-sample allocation not given. Sampling was done on day 63 after the first vaccine or placebo injection. Assay: immunoSEQ multiplex PCR; the TCRdb copy retains only in-frame clones and omits some. Of approximately 350,000 clones in the sample, 83% were seen once. The sequencing here drew on peripheral blood, taken in a trial of Ad26.COV2.S vaccine versus placebo. The receptors originated from a person aged 18 to 65 who received the Ad26.COV2.S COVID-19 vaccine or a placebo.

J is TRBJ2-7 and V is TRBV5-4; the match to TRBD2 covers 12 bases. CDR3 length: 16 residues. The trim removed 3 bases at V and 7 bases at J, leaving 11 bases unmatched. The germline V gene has CDR1 SGHNT and CDR2 YYREEE (reference sequence). CDR3 DNA sequence: TGTGCCAGCAGCTCAAAGACTAGCGGGGGACTTACGGAGCAGTACTTC. This sequence encodes CASSSKTSGGLTEQYF.

This chain joins TRBV4-1 and TRBJ1-1, with D tentatively TRBD1 (5 bases). The CDR3 is made up of 15 amino acids. V was cut by 10 bases and J by 2 bases, with 20 bases left in between. CDR1 and CDR2 from the germline V gene are MGHRA and YSYEKL. This CDR3 reads CATHSFDSPNTEAFF. DNA of the CDR3: TGCGCCACCCATTCATTCGACAGTCCCAACACTGAAGCTTTCTTT.

The rearrangement joins TRBV5-6 to TRBJ1-2; D possibly corresponds to TRBD1 (5 bases). Germline CDR1 is SGHDT and CDR2 is YYEEEE. V was trimmed by 4 bases and J by 3 bases, leaving 7 bases between them. The CDR3 runs 12 residues. CDR3 protein: CASSEGYYGYTF. As DNA, the CDR3 is TGTGCCAGCAGCGAGGGGTACTATGGCTACACCTTC.

Only one count was recorded for this clone. The chain combines TRBV29-1 with TRBJ1-2, with unresolved D. The length of the CDR3 is 12 residues. The germline gives CDR1 SQVTM, CDR2 ANQGSEA. The V end lost 4 bases, the J end lost 3 bases, and 9 bases lay between the germline ends. The CDR3 sequence: CSVVGSYYGYTF. The CDR3 DNA follows: TGCAGCGTTGTTGGGTCGTACTATGGCTACACCTTC.

V usage is TRBV9 and J usage is TRBJ1-6, with TRBD1 matching 9 bases. J was trimmed by 6 bases and V by 3 bases; bases with no gene match: 7. Germline loops: CDR1 SGDLS, CDR2 YYNGEE. This CDR3 spans 16 amino acids. The DNA for the CDR3 is TGTGCCAGCAGCGCCCTACAGGGGGCTCGTAATTCACCCCTCCACTTT. Translating it yields CASSALQGARNSPLHF.

The chain carries TRBV18 and TRBJ1-2; possibly TRBD1 for D (5 bases). Looked up from germline, CDR1 is KGHSH and CDR2 is LQKENI. V was clipped by 3 bases and J by 2 bases, with 13 bases between them. The CDR3 has 15 residues. The CDR3, as DNA: TGTGCCAGCTCACCGGGGGGGAGTTCGAACTATGGCTACACCTTC. Translation gives CASSPGGSSNYGYTF.

The chain recombines TRBV5-1 with TRBJ2-7, with D unresolved. Trimming removed 0 bases from V and 2 bases from J, with 12 bases in between. From germline, CDR1 is SGHRS and CDR2 YFSETQ. The CDR3 spans 15 residues. CDR3 protein: CASSLDFPGPYEQYF. The CDR3, as DNA: TGCGCCAGCAGCTTGGATTTCCCAGGACCCTACGAGCAGTACTTC.

The chain uses TRBV7-8 and TRBJ2-4; tentatively, D is TRBD2 (6 bases). The CDR3 has 17 residues. The germline gives CDR1 SGHVS, CDR2 FQNEAQ. V was shortened by 3 bases and J by 0 bases, with 15 bases between the two germline ends. CDR3 sequence: CASSFMGSGRAKNIQYF. The DNA for the CDR3 is TGTGCCAGCAGCTTCATGGGGAGCGGGCGAGCCAAAAACATTCAGTACTTC.

The V call is TRBV2, the J call TRBJ1-2; D is possibly TRBD1 (5 bases). The V end was cut by 3 bases, the J end by 3 bases, with 11 bases between. The CDR3 contains 14 residues. The germline CDR1 and CDR2 sequences are SNHLY and FYNNEI. For the CDR3, the DNA is TGTGCCAGCAGTGAGGTCAGGGCGTACTATGGCTACACCTTC. It yields the protein CASSEVRAYYGYTF.

CDR3 coding DNA: TGTGCCAGCCTCCGTGAGACAGGGTTAAACTATGGCTACACCTTC. Encoded protein: CASLRETGLNYGYTF. The V call is TRBV19, the J call TRBJ1-2; 7 nucleotides line up with TRBD1. Trimming took 9 bases from V and 2 from J; bases not matched to a gene: 12. The CDR3 is 15 residues long. Looked up from germline, CDR1 is LNHDA and CDR2 is SQIVND (reference sequence).

V usage is TRBV10-2 and J usage is TRBJ1-6; maybe TRBD1 (5 bases). Per germline, CDR1 WSHSY and CDR2 SAAADI. Trimming took off 4 bases at V and 5 bases at J, with 15 bases between the two ends. The CDR3 length is 16 residues. CDR3 sequence (DNA): TGCGCCAGCAGTGGGACCGGGACCGCTAATAATTCACCCCTCCACTTT. It yields the protein CASSGTGTANNSPLHF.

This sequence joins TRBV11-2 and TRBJ2-3; 14 nucleotides match TRBD2. Germline V CDR1 and CDR2: SGHAT, FQNNGV. With 5 bases clipped from V and 9 bases from J, the junction kept 10 bases outside the gene matches. This CDR3 has 16 amino acids. The CDR3: CASSINAGLAGATQYF. The DNA for the CDR3 is TGTGCCAGCAGCATCAACGCGGGACTAGCGGGGGCCACGCAGTATTTT.

CDR3 amino acids: CASSYSDRSNYEQYF. The CDR3 nucleotides read TGTGCCAGCAGTTACTCGGACAGGTCCAACTACGAGCAGTACTTC. The gene calls are TRBV6-2 or TRBV6-3 and TRBJ2-7; TRBD1 aligns across 7 bases. V shed 0 bases, J shed 3 bases, and the junction held 5 bases outside the gene matches. The CDR3 runs 15 residues. CDR1 MNHEY and CDR2 SVGEGT come from the germline V gene.

This clone was observed a handful of times. The chain is built from TRBV7-9 and TRBJ1-3, with D perhaps TRBD1 (6 bases). Trimming took 0 bases from V and 0 from J, leaving 9 bases between them. Germline loops: CDR1 SEHNR, CDR2 FQNEAQ (reference sequence). CDR3 length: 16 residues. In nucleotides, the CDR3 is TGTGCCAGCAGCTTAGCGAGGGGGAGCTCTGGAAACACCATATATTTT. Protein sequence: CASSLARGSSGNTIYF.

The chain links TRBV7-6 to TRBJ2-1; TRBD2 matches 12 bases. Germline loops: CDR1 SGHVS, CDR2 FNYEAQ. J lost 0 bases, V lost 2 bases, and 5 bases had no gene match. The CDR3 has 18 amino acids. The CDR3 DNA reads as TGTGCCAGCAGCTTACTAGCGGGAGGGGGTGTCTCCTACAATGAGCAGTTCTTC. Protein: CASSLLAGGGVSYNEQFF.

The V gene is TRBV7-8, the J gene TRBJ2-1; the match to TRBD2 covers 7 bases. The CDR3 contains 14 residues. The J segment lost 8 bases and the V segment lost 1 base, leaving 5 bases of the junction unmatched. The germline V gene encodes CDR1 SGHVS and CDR2 FQNEAQ. CDR3 sequence: CASSLDGGGYEQFF. Here the CDR3 DNA reads TGTGCCAGCAGCTTAGACGGCGGGGGTTATGAGCAGTTCTTC.

The CDR3 region is CASSIQPGANVLTF. The CDR3 bases are TGTGCCAGTAGTATCCAACCTGGGGCCAACGTCCTGACTTTC. The rearrangement links TRBV19 to TRBJ2-6; D is unclear. The CDR3 spans 14 residues. V lost 3 bases and J lost 2, with 5 bases in between. Germline V gene data show CDR1 as LNHDA and CDR2 as SQIVND (reference sequence). Drawing the rest from reference TRBV19 and TRBJ2-6, the complete variable domain is DGGITQSPKYLFRKEGQNVTLSCEQNLNHDAMYWYRQDPGQGLRLIYYSQIVNDFQKGDIAEGYSVSREKKESFPLTVTSAQKNPTAFYLCASSIQPGANVLTFGAGSRLTVL.

The table lists this clone with a count of one. At one boundary the junction diverges from the germline segment, which might be a read error. The V call is TRBV27, the J call TRBJ1-1; D is uncertain. CDR3 length equals 13 residues. Per germline, CDR1 MNHEY and CDR2 SMNVEV (reference sequence). CDR3 in amino acids: CASSLFGNAEAFF. Here the CDR3 DNA reads TGTGCCAGCAGTTTATTTGGGAACGCTGAAGCTTTCTTT.

This chain connects TRBV27 to TRBJ1-1; 7 bases agree with TRBD1. Looked up from germline, CDR1 is MNHEY and CDR2 is SMNVEV (reference sequence). The CDR3 sequence is 17 residues long. The V segment lost 3 bases and the J segment 1 base; nucleotides outside the gene matches: 11. The CDR3 nucleotides are TGTGCCAGCAGTTTTGTCCGGCTCCGGGACAGGAACACTGAAGCTTTCTTT. Its protein is CASSFVRLRDRNTEAFF.

The V and J genes are TRBV11-3 and TRBJ2-3, with a possible D match to TRBD2 (6 bases). CDR3 length equals 16 residues. V shed 5 bases and J shed 2 bases, with 17 bases lying between them. The V gene's germline CDR1 is SGHNT and CDR2 YENEEA. The CDR3 DNA follows: TGTGCCAGCAGCCCTCGAGGCGGGGCGTCCACAGATACGCAGTATTTT. It encodes CASSPRGGASTDTQYF.

This chain connects TRBV5-1 to TRBJ1-1; tentatively, D is TRBD1 (5 bases). CDR3 length equals 14 residues. V shed 4 bases and J shed 0 bases, with 10 bases lying between them. Per the germline V gene, CDR1 is SGHRS and CDR2 is YFSETQ. In DNA form, the CDR3 reads TGCGCCAGCAGCCAAGGGACGGTGAACACTGAAGCTTTCTTT. Translated: CASSQGTVNTEAFF.

This clone turned up a few times. This chain links TRBV2 with TRBJ1-2, with D perhaps matching TRBD1 (6 bases). Trimming took off 2 bases at V and 3 bases at J, with 7 bases between the two ends. The CDR3 contains 13 residues. Germline values: CDR1 SNHLY, CDR2 FYNNEI. The CDR3 DNA reads TGTGCCAGCAGTGAACACAGGGACTATGGCTACACCTTC. Translating gives CASSEHRDYGYTF.

This clone was seen once. The rearrangement uses TRBV4-2 and TRBJ2-1, with 12 bases lining up with TRBD2. This CDR3 is 16 amino acids long. V shed 1 base and J 9 bases; nucleotides not matched to a gene: 7. CDR1 LGHNA and CDR2 YNFKEQ come from the germline V gene. CDR3 in amino acids: CASSQGSSGGAGEQFF. The CDR3 DNA follows: TGTGCCAGCAGCCAAGGGTCTAGCGGGGGGGCGGGTGAGCAGTTCTTC.

This clone appeared once. V gene TRBV5-1 combines with J gene TRBJ2-5; possibly TRBD2 for D (6 bases). The CDR3 sequence is 16 residues long. V was shortened by 6 bases and J by 4 bases, with 22 bases between the two germline ends. Germline loops: CDR1 SGHRS, CDR2 YFSETQ. Here the CDR3 DNA reads TGCGCCAGCACCCCCGGTGTACCGGGAGTGGGAGAGACCCAGTACTTC. As protein: CASTPGVPGVGETQYF.

This clone was observed a single time. The chain joins TRBV5-4 to TRBJ2-7; the D gene is possibly TRBD1 (6 bases). CDR1 and CDR2 from the germline V gene are SGHNT and YYREEE (reference sequence). CDR3 length: 14 residues. V was clipped by 3 bases and J by 4 bases, with 14 bases between them. The CDR3 region is CASSWDPQGYEQYF. The CDR3 DNA sequence: TGTGCCAGCAGCTGGGACCCACAGGGATACGAGCAGTACTTC.

The chain joins TRBV5-1 to TRBJ2-5; tentative D call: TRBD2 (5 bases). Trimming left V 0 bases short and J 4 bases short, with 10 bases between. Germline V lookup: CDR1 SGHRS, CDR2 YFSETQ. This CDR3 has 14 residues. CDR3 sequence: CASSLGRGRETQYF. Here the CDR3 DNA reads TGCGCCAGCAGCTTGGGTAGAGGGAGAGAGACCCAGTACTTC.

This clone came up once. CDR3 nucleotide sequence: TGCAGCGTACGACAGAAGGCCTACAATGAGCAGTTCTTC. It specifies CSVRQKAYNEQFF. The V gene is TRBV29-1, the J gene TRBJ2-1, with D tentatively TRBD1 (5 bases). This CDR3 is 13 amino acids long. The germline V gene has CDR1 SQVTM and CDR2 ANQGSEA. V dropped 6 bases and J dropped 2 bases, with 11 bases sitting between them.

The chain has TRBV3-1 (or the pseudogene TRBV3-2) and TRBJ2-3; 8 bases fit TRBD1. This CDR3 comprises 21 residues. CDR1 and CDR2 from the germline V gene are LGHDT and YNNKEL (reference sequence). V was pared by 6 bases and J by 3 bases, with 26 bases of the junction left unmatched. CDR3 DNA sequence: TGTGCCAGCAGTCAGCCCTTGACCGGGACAGGCCCTATAGGACTGACAGATACGCAGTATTTT. This sequence encodes CASSQPLTGTGPIGLTDTQYF.

This clone was found once. The V call is TRBV28, the J call TRBJ1-3; no clear D. The ends were cut back, 6 bases at V and 0 bases at J, with 6 bases in the middle. Germline V gene lookup returns CDR1 MDHEN and CDR2 SYDVKM. This CDR3 spans 13 amino acids. The CDR3 nucleotides read TGTGCCAGCAGCACAAACTCTGGAAACACCATATATTTT. As protein: CASSTNSGNTIYF.

This rearrangement joins TRBV7-9 to TRBJ1-1; 7 nucleotides align to TRBD1. Germline CDR1 SEHNR, CDR2 FQNEAQ (reference sequence). CDR3 length: 12 residues. V gave up 7 bases and J gave up 5 bases; unmatched junction bases: 4. The DNA of the CDR3 is TGTGCCAGCACCCCAGGGGGTACTGAAGCTTTCTTT. Residues: CASTPGGTEAFF.

V is TRBV27 and J is TRBJ1-6; tentatively, D is TRBD1 (5 bases). Trimming pared 0 bases from V and 10 bases from J, leaving 13 bases between. CDR3 length: 15 residues. From germline, CDR1 is MNHEY and CDR2 SMNVEV (reference sequence). CDR3: CASSLSPEGTSPLHF. The CDR3 DNA is TGTGCCAGCAGTTTATCTCCGGAGGGGACCTCACCCCTCCACTTT.